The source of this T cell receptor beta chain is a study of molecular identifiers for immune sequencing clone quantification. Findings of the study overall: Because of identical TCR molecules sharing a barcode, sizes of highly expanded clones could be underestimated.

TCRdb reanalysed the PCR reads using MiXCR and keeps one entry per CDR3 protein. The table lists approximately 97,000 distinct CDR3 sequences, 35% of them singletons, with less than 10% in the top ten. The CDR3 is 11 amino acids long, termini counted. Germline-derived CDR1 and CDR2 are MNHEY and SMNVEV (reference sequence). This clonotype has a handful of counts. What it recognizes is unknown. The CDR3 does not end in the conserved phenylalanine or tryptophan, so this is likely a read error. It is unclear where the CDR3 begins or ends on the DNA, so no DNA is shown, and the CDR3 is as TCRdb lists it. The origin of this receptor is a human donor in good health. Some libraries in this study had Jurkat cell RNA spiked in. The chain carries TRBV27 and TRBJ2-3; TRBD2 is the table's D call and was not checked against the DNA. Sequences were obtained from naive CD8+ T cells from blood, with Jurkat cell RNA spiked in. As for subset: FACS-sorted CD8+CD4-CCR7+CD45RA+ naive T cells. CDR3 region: CASSTGLVSVL.